Given below is one T cell receptor (beta chain) in context. One end of the junction varies from germline; a read error may be responsible. In the study's own analysis: Estimation of nucleated cell counts was performed using reference gene primer amplification. TCRdb's table, derived via immunoSEQ multiplex PCR, lists solely in-frame clones and lacks some. V, J and clone size reflect that table, while D and trimming were determined from the DNA. Of roughly 21,000 clones listed, around 89% are singletons. These data originate in a study of blood T cell repertoires in COVID-19. Background on the study: The origin of the acute and convalescent COVID-19 samples was the United States, Italy and Spain. T cells, B-cell-depleted T cells, or PBMCs supplied cDNA or gDNA.

The CDR3 sequence is 16 residues long. Germline V lookup: CDR1 SGHRS, CDR2 YFSETQ. The sequenced sample was peripheral blood. The chain carries TRBV5-1 and TRBJ2-1; 10 bases fit TRBD1. The clonotype originates from a man in his sixties or seventies with active COVID-19. For the CDR3, the DNA is TGCGCCAGCAGCTTTACGCCGGAAAAGAAGGGACAGGGGATGGTCTTC. Translated, it gives CASSFTPEKKGQGMVF.